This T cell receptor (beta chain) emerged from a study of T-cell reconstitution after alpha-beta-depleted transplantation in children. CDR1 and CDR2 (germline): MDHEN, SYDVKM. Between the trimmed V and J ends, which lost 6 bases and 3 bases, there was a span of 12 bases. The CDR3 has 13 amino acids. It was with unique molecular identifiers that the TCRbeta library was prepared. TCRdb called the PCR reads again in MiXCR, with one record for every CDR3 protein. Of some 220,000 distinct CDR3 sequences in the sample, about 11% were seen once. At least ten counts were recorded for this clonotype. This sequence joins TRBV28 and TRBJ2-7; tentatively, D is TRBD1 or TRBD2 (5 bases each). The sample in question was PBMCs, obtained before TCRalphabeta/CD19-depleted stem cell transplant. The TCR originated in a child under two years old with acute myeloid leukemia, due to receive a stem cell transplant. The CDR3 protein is CASSLAGLYEQYF. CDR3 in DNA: TGTGCCAGCAGCCTAGCAGGGCTCTACGAGCAGTACTTC.